This TCR beta chain was found in a study of T cell responses to AZD1222 COVID-19 vaccine. Profiling relied on immunoSEQ multiplex PCR, and the TCRdb table lists in-frame clones only, not all of them. The table lists over 110,000 clones, 80% to 95% of them singletons. V lost 8 bases and J lost 4, with 11 bases in between. The CDR3 runs to 12 residues. This clonotype originated in an adult in good health. This specimen consisted of peripheral blood, obtained on day 0 of AZD1222 vaccination. This chain joins TRBV12-3 or TRBV12-4 and TRBJ1-2; D is unresolved. CDR3 in amino acids: CASVNSVYGYTF. For the CDR3, the DNA is TGTGCCAGCGTTAACAGCGTCTATGGCTACACCTTC.